The 16 T cell receptor beta chains in this list originate from one sample, sequenced in a study of T cell responses to AZD1222 COVID-19 vaccine. TCRdb keeps only in-frame clones here, not all; method: immunoSEQ multiplex PCR. The sample includes about 120,000 clones, 90% to 95% of them seen just once. The sequenced sample was peripheral blood, obtained 28 days after the second AZD1222 dose. The receptors stem from an adult who received the AZD1222 COVID-19 vaccine.

The V gene is TRBV18, the J gene TRBJ1-3; D unclear. V gave up 5 bases and J gave up 0 bases, with 8 bases separating them. The CDR3 contains 14 residues. From germline, CDR1 is KGHSH and CDR2 LQKENI. CDR3 residues: CASSASSSGNTIYF. The CDR3 DNA is TGTGCCAGCTCAGCCTCGAGCTCTGGAAACACCATATATTTT. Full variable domain (remainder filled in from reference TRBV18 and TRBJ1-3): NAGVMQNPRHLVRRRGQEARLRCSPMKGHSHVYWYRQLPEEGLKFMVYLQKENIIDESGMPKERFSAEFPKEGPSILRIQQVVRGDSAAYFCASSASSSGNTIYFGEGSWLTVV.

This chain uses TRBV7-2 with TRBJ1-1; D gene unclear. Trimming shortened V by 3 bases and J by 1 base, and 9 bases separated the two germline ends. The CDR3 runs 14 residues. Germline V lookup: CDR1 SGHTA, CDR2 FQGNSA. Here the CDR3 DNA reads TGTGCCAGCAGCTTGGGCAGATCGAACACTGAAGCTTTCTTT. It yields the protein CASSLGRSNTEAFF.

The gene calls are TRBV6-5 and TRBJ1-4; possibly TRBD1 for D (5 bases). V gave up 7 bases and J gave up 2 bases, with 11 bases separating them. Germline assignment: CDR1 MNHEY and CDR2 SVGAGI. This CDR3 is 14 amino acids long. The CDR3 spells CASKTGTTNEKLFF. The CDR3 DNA is TGTGCCAGCAAAACCGGGACCACTAATGAAAAACTGTTTTTT.

This clone appeared a single time. The chain carries TRBV4-2 and TRBJ1-1; 7 nucleotides match TRBD1. Germline CDR1 is LGHNA and CDR2 is YNFKEQ. The CDR3 is 14 residues long. The V gene end was trimmed by 0 bases and the J gene end by 12 bases; junction bases not matched to a gene: 10. The CDR3 reads CASSQDGVDRVTFF. In DNA form, the CDR3 reads TGTGCCAGCAGCCAAGATGGAGTTGACAGGGTTACTTTCTTT.

This clone came up a few times. The chain joins TRBV5-3 to TRBJ1-2; D call uncertain. TRBV5-3 is treated as an ORF (open reading frame) with a function not yet certain. This CDR3 is built from 13 residues. The V and J ends lost 7 bases and 2 bases respectively, with 12 bases between them. This chain's CDR3 is CARAAGRNYGYTF. The CDR3 region has the DNA TGTGCCAGAGCCGCAGGACGAAACTATGGCTACACCTTC.

The rearrangement joins TRBV6-1 to TRBJ1-1, with unresolved D. The germline CDR1 and CDR2 sequences are MNHNS and SASEGT. Deletions cut 2 bases from V and 1 base from J, with 17 bases between. This CDR3 has 17 amino acids. CDR3 nucleotides: TGTGCCAGCAGTGAAATTAGAATAGGTAGGACGAACACTGAAGCTTTCTTT. Protein: CASSEIRIGRTNTEAFF.

The V and J genes are TRBV7-8 and TRBJ1-5; possible D gene TRBD1, 6 bases. The ends were cut back, 5 bases at V and 7 bases at J, with 18 bases in the middle. This CDR3 contains 15 residues. Germline V gives CDR1 SGHVS, CDR2 FQNEAQ. CDR3 nucleotide sequence: TGTGCCAGCAGCGGGGCGGACAGAGGTTTCCAGCCCCAGCATTTT. It yields the protein CASSGADRGFQPQHF.

The chain is built from TRBV7-8 and TRBJ1-1; D is unclear. The CDR3 is made up of 15 amino acids. The V end was cut by 5 bases, the J end by 1 base, with 14 bases between. Germline V lookup: CDR1 SGHVS, CDR2 FQNEAQ. As DNA, the CDR3 is TGTGCCAGCAGCACGACAAGACGGGGGAACACTGAAGCTTTCTTT. This gives the protein CASSTTRRGNTEAFF.

V is TRBV12-5 and J is TRBJ1-1; D not resolved. CDR3 size: 13 residues. From germline, CDR1 is LGHNT and CDR2 FRNRAP. V was shortened by 3 bases and J by 1 base, with 6 bases between the two germline ends. The CDR3 here is CASGFTGNTEAFF. The CDR3 DNA reads TGTGCTAGTGGTTTCACCGGGAACACTGAAGCTTTCTTT.

On this clone itself: Because it lacks the conserved phenylalanine or tryptophan at the end, this CDR3 is likely a read error. The DNA is omitted, as the CDR3 cannot be located on it reliably, and the CDR3 follows TCRdb's listing. V is TRBV27 and J is TRBJ1-1. Germline V CDR1 and CDR2: MNHEY, SMNVEV (reference sequence). Inclusive of both ends, the CDR3 amounts to 14 amino acids. CDR3: CASSKTISDVVSPL.

This clone was seen only once. The V call is TRBV7-9, the J call TRBJ2-7; TRBD2 is a possible D gene (5 bases). Trimming left V 5 bases short and J 3 bases short, with 17 bases between. CDR3 length equals 15 residues. Germline CDR1 and CDR2: SEHNR and FQNEAQ (reference sequence). CDR3 nucleotide sequence: TGTGCCAGCAGCGTGCAGGCCACAGAGGGCTACGAGCAGTACTTC. Protein product: CASSVQATEGYEQYF.

This sequence joins TRBV2 and TRBJ1-2, with 8 positions matching TRBD1. This CDR3 contains 16 residues. Unmatched junction bases numbered 15, after V lost 4 bases and J lost 8 bases. Per germline, CDR1 SNHLY and CDR2 FYNNEI. CDR3 amino acids: CASSARRGQGNRGYTF. CDR3 sequence (DNA): TGTGCCAGCAGTGCAAGGAGAGGACAGGGAAATAGGGGCTACACCTTC.

The rearrangement links TRBV18 to TRBJ1-1; D ambiguous. Trimming removed 3 bases at V and 0 bases at J, with 8 bases between. Germline-derived CDR1 and CDR2 are KGHSH and LQKENI. The CDR3 length is 14 residues. The CDR3 is CASSPETMNTEAFF. The CDR3 DNA follows: TGTGCCAGCTCACCCGAAACAATGAACACTGAAGCTTTCTTT.

The rearrangement uses TRBV9 and TRBJ2-7; 8 bases line up with TRBD1. The CDR3 length is 15 residues. The ends lost 4 bases at V and 4 bases at J; junction bases unmatched: 10. Germline-derived CDR1 and CDR2 are SGDLS and YYNGEE. In nucleotides, the CDR3 is TGTGCCAGCAGCCCATCGACAGGGGTCCGGTACGAGCAGTACTTC. Its protein product is CASSPSTGVRYEQYF.

The chain recombines TRBV2 with TRBJ2-1, with 8 bases identical to TRBD2. V gave up 6 bases and J gave up 6 bases; unmatched junction bases: 7. The germline V gene has CDR1 SNHLY and CDR2 FYNNEI. CDR3 length: 14 amino acids. Here the CDR3 DNA reads TGTGCCAGCAGCAGGACTAGCATGATCAATGAGCAGTTCTTC. It specifies CASSRTSMINEQFF.

The chain is built from TRBV19 and TRBJ2-7, with D possibly matching TRBD2 (6 bases). Germline V lookup: CDR1 LNHDA, CDR2 SQIVND (reference sequence). The CDR3 runs 14 residues. Trimming removed 9 bases at V and 3 bases at J, with 18 bases between. As DNA, the CDR3 is TGTGCCAGCCGGGTTTCCGGGAGTAGCTACGAGCAGTACTTC. Protein sequence: CASRVSGSSYEQYF.